The 27 T cell receptor beta chains given below trace back to one sample, sequenced in a study of blood T cell dynamics during melanoma immunotherapy. Regarding time point: pre-treatment baseline. Only in-frame clones appear in the TCRdb table, and some are missing; sequencing was by immunoSEQ multiplex PCR. This table holds 20,000 to 30,000 clones, around 85% found once. Specimen: blood, collected from a patient treated with checkpoint blockade. All receptors derive from a human donor with melanoma.

This chain connects TRBV5-6 to TRBJ1-2; 11 bases map to TRBD1. V lost 5 bases, J lost 2 bases, and 5 bases stayed unmatched. The germline gives CDR1 SGHDT, CDR2 YYEEEE. This CDR3 spans 15 amino acids. CDR3 DNA sequence: TGTGCCAGCAGGCGGACAGGGGGCCGGAACTATGGCTACACCTTC. It specifies CASRRTGGRNYGYTF.

This clone was seen a few times. This sequence joins TRBV7-3 and TRBJ2-3; 7 nucleotides line up with TRBD2. Losses at the gene ends were 2 bases for V and 1 base for J; bases not matched to a gene: 0. CDR3 length: 14 residues. Germline V gene sequence: CDR1 SGHTA, CDR2 FQGTGA. CDR3: CASSLAGGTDTQYF. CDR3 nucleotides: TGTGCCAGCAGCTTAGCGGGAGGCACAGATACGCAGTATTTT.

This clone has a single count. The chain is built from TRBV5-1 and TRBJ2-7; TRBD1 agrees at 8 bases. The CDR3 has 13 amino acids. Germline CDR1 reads SGHRS; CDR2 reads YFSETQ. Trimming cost V 3 bases and J 3 bases; bases outside gene matches: 2. Written as DNA, the CDR3 is TGCGCCAGCAGCTCAGGACAGGGCTACGAGCAGTACTTC. Encoded protein: CASSSGQGYEQYF.

The chain is built from TRBV5-1 and TRBJ2-5; D may be TRBD1 (6 bases). CDR3 size: 14 residues. CDR1 is SGHRS and CDR2 is YFSETQ in the germline V gene. Trimming shortened V by 4 bases and J by 2 bases, and 12 bases separated the two germline ends. The CDR3 DNA follows: TGCGCCAGCAGCGGAGGACAGACACAAGAGACCCAGTACTTC. The encoded protein is CASSGGQTQETQYF. The variable domain in full, completed from reference TRBV5-1 and TRBJ2-5, reads KAGVTQTPRYLIKTRGQQVTLSCSPISGHRSVSWYQQTPGQGLQFLFEYFSETQRNKGNFPGRFSGRQFSNSRSEMNVSTLELGDSALYLCASSGGQTQETQYFGPGTRLLVL.

This chain connects TRBV19 to TRBJ2-3; 7 bases are shared with TRBD2. Germline assignment: CDR1 LNHDA and CDR2 SQIVND (reference sequence). There are 13 residues in the CDR3. V was clipped by 4 bases and J by 6 bases; unmatched bases: 4. CDR3 sequence reads: CASSNGGSDTQYF. DNA for the CDR3: TGTGCCAGTAGTAACGGCGGGAGCGATACGCAGTATTTT.

This clone was seen only once. The chain links TRBV28 to TRBJ2-5; 8 bases align to TRBD1. The CDR3 is 12 amino acids. Germline CDR1 is MDHEN and CDR2 is SYDVKM. The ends lost 6 bases at V and 5 bases at J; junction bases unmatched: 2. The CDR3 spells CASRTGGETQYF. CDR3 bases: TGTGCCAGCAGAACAGGGGGGGAGACCCAGTACTTC.

V and J are TRBV5-1 and TRBJ2-3, with D perhaps assigned TRBD1 or TRBD2 (5 bases each). CDR3 length equals 16 residues. Deletions cut 0 bases from V and 1 base from J, with 12 bases between. Germline V gene lookup returns CDR1 SGHRS and CDR2 YFSETQ. The CDR3 coding sequence is TGCGCCAGCAGCTTGGGACGGGGCTGGGGCACAGATACGCAGTATTTT. This codes for CASSLGRGWGTDTQYF.

The chain is built from TRBV28 and TRBJ1-2; no clear D gene. Germline CDR1 MDHEN, CDR2 SYDVKM. The CDR3 loop spans 13 amino acids. V lost 3 bases and J lost 4, with 9 bases in between. The chain's CDR3 is CASSFLLLYGYTF. The CDR3 DNA follows: TGTGCCAGCAGTTTCTTGTTACTCTATGGCTACACCTTC.

The J gene is TRBJ2-7, the V gene TRBV18, with TRBD2 matching 11 bases. V gave up 2 bases and J gave up 5 bases; unmatched junction bases: 2. Looked up from germline, CDR1 is KGHSH and CDR2 is LQKENI. The CDR3 extends over 14 amino acids. The CDR3 here is CASSPLLAGDEQYF. For the CDR3, the DNA is TGTGCCAGCTCACCATTACTAGCGGGGGACGAGCAGTACTTC.

CDR3 in DNA: TGTGCCAGCAGTGTACAGGGGAGTCGCAACAATGAGCAGTTCTTC. Translated: CASSVQGSRNNEQFF. The rearrangement joins TRBV6-1 to TRBJ2-1; 7 bases are shared with TRBD1. Trimming at V came to 4 bases and at J to 5 bases, leaving 8 bases not matched to a gene. Germline CDR1 is MNHNS and CDR2 is SASEGT. The CDR3 is made up of 15 amino acids.

The chain joins TRBV19 to TRBJ2-5, with D perhaps given as TRBD1 or TRBD2 (5 bases each). CDR3 length: 17 residues. V dropped 4 bases and J dropped 1 base, with 19 bases sitting between them. Germline V gene data show CDR1 as LNHDA and CDR2 as SQIVND (reference sequence). CDR3 nucleotides: TGTGCCAGTAGTACCCTTACTCGGGACCGAAGCCAAGAGACCCAGTACTTC. Translated, it gives CASSTLTRDRSQETQYF.

This sequence joins TRBV11-2 and TRBJ2-1, with D hard to call. The CDR3 extends over 11 amino acids. Between the trimmed V and J ends, which lost 2 bases and 10 bases, there was a span of 6 bases. CDR1 and CDR2 (germline): SGHAT, FQNNGV. The DNA of the CDR3 is TGTGCCAGCAGCTTACCCAGGGAGCAGTTCTTC. This encodes CASSLPREQFF.

This clone appeared a few times. The rearrangement links TRBV11-2 to TRBJ2-1; possible D gene TRBD1, 7 bases. The CDR3 has 17 residues. Trimming stripped 1 base from V and 4 bases from J, with 17 bases between. The germline gives CDR1 SGHAT, CDR2 FQNNGV. The CDR3 loop is CASSLGRGQRRYNEQFF. In DNA form, the CDR3 reads TGTGCCAGCAGCTTAGGGAGGGGACAGAGGAGATACAATGAGCAGTTCTTC.

CDR3 amino acids: CASRKLAGTSYNEQFF. The CDR3 nucleotides read TGTGCCAGCAGAAAACTAGCGGGGACCTCCTACAATGAGCAGTTCTTC. V and J are TRBV27 and TRBJ2-1, with TRBD2 identical over 10 bases. The CDR3 runs 16 residues. Germline V gene sequence: CDR1 MNHEY, CDR2 SMNVEV (reference sequence). V lost 6 bases, J lost 0 bases, and 5 bases stayed unmatched.

This rearrangement joins TRBV4-2 to TRBJ2-1, with TRBD1 identical over 7 bases. CDR3 length equals 19 residues. Germline-derived CDR1 and CDR2 are LGHNA and YNFKEQ. V gave up 0 bases and J gave up 4 bases; unmatched junction bases: 15. CDR3 amino acids: CASSQDSTVKGAGYNEQFF. DNA of the CDR3: TGTGCCAGCAGCCAAGATTCGACTGTAAAGGGGGCTGGTTACAATGAGCAGTTCTTC.

The chain couples TRBV19 to TRBJ2-1; 10 bases are a match to TRBD2. The CDR3 extends over 17 amino acids. The germline CDR1 and CDR2 sequences are LNHDA and SQIVND (reference sequence). With V trimmed by 2 bases and J by 6 bases, 10 bases remained unmatched. CDR3 DNA sequence: TGTGCCAGTAGTATACGGCCCCCTAGCGGGAGAACCAATGAGCAGTTCTTC. It translates to CASSIRPPSGRTNEQFF.

This chain connects TRBV9 to TRBJ2-6; D is possibly TRBD1 (5 bases). The CDR3 length is 17 residues. Trimming shortened V by 0 bases and J by 0 bases, and 10 bases separated the two germline ends. In germline, CDR1 is SGDLS, CDR2 YYNGEE. The CDR3 bases are TGTGCCAGCAGCGTAGGGGTGACAGCCTCTGGGGCCAACGTCCTGACTTTC. Residues: CASSVGVTASGANVLTF.

The chain employs TRBV6-5 and TRBJ1-4, with 8 nucleotides matching TRBD1. The ends lost 0 bases at V and 8 bases at J; junction bases unmatched: 5. In germline, CDR1 is MNHEY, CDR2 SVGAGI. There are 15 residues in the CDR3. Written as DNA, the CDR3 is TGTGCCAGCAGTTACTCCACAGGGGGAGCGGAAAAACTGTTTTTT. This codes for CASSYSTGGAEKLFF.

V usage is TRBV11-2 and J usage is TRBJ1-3; D unresolved. Germline loops: CDR1 SGHAT, CDR2 FQNNGV. V was cut by 4 bases and J by 1 base, with 14 bases left in between. This CDR3 is built from 16 residues. The CDR3 reads CASSYGRGKSGNTIYF. CDR3 sequence (DNA): TGTGCCAGCAGCTACGGACGGGGTAAATCTGGAAACACCATATATTTT.

The chain combines TRBV28 with TRBJ1-1, with D tentatively TRBD1 (6 bases). Germline V gene data show CDR1 as MDHEN and CDR2 as SYDVKM. The CDR3 loop spans 14 amino acids. Trimming stripped 5 bases from V and 4 bases from J, with 14 bases between. The CDR3 loop is CASSPSTGTTEAFF. As DNA, the CDR3 is TGTGCCAGCAGTCCGAGCACAGGGACCACTGAAGCTTTCTTT. The entire variable domain, with the rest obtained from reference TRBV28 and TRBJ1-1, is as follows: DVKVTQSSRYLVKRTGEKVFLECVQDMDHENMFWYRQDPGLGLRLIYFSYDVKMKEKGDIPEGYSVSREKKERFSLILESASTNQTSMYLCASSPSTGTTEAFFGQGTRLTVV.

This clone has just one count. The chain combines TRBV28 with TRBJ2-5, with TRBD2 matching over 16 bases. The V gene's germline CDR1 is MDHEN and CDR2 SYDVKM. Losses at the gene ends were 3 bases for V and 5 bases for J; bases not matched to a gene: 9. The CDR3 spans 18 residues. CDR3: CASSFGGTSGRAGETQYF. The CDR3, as DNA: TGTGCCAGCAGTTTTGGGGGGACTAGCGGGAGGGCCGGGGAGACCCAGTACTTC.

This chain connects TRBV23-1 to TRBJ2-6; TRBD1 matches at 9 bases. TRBV23-1 is known as an ORF, though its function is uncertain. This CDR3 spans 18 amino acids. V was clipped by 0 bases and J by 3 bases; unmatched bases: 6. The CDR3: CASSQSRDRAGGANVLTF. DNA of the CDR3: TGCGCCAGCAGTCAATCCCGGGACAGGGCAGGTGGGGCCAACGTCCTGACTTTC.

The genes are TRBV6-5 and TRBJ2-7, with 10 bases aligning to TRBD2. V was pared by 8 bases and J by 0 bases, with 7 bases of the junction left unmatched. CDR1 is MNHEY, CDR2 SVGAGI, per germline. The CDR3 totals 15 residues. The CDR3 protein is CASALAGVGSYEQYF. The CDR3 nucleotides are TGTGCCAGCGCCCTAGCGGGAGTGGGCTCCTACGAGCAGTACTTC.

This clone showed up just once. The chain's CDR3 is CASSYSLASSGNTIYF. In nucleotides, the CDR3 is TGTGCCAGCAGTTACTCGTTAGCGAGCTCTGGAAACACCATATATTTT. V is TRBV6-5 and J is TRBJ1-3, with no clear D. Trimming cost V 0 bases and J 0 bases, with 9 bases left between them. The CDR3 extends over 16 amino acids. The germline V gene has CDR1 MNHEY and CDR2 SVGAGI.

V is TRBV7-2 and J is TRBJ2-1, with 9 nucleotides matching TRBD2. The V gene end was trimmed by 1 base and the J gene end by 2 bases; junction bases not matched to a gene: 3. This CDR3 has 16 amino acids. Germline CDR1 is SGHTA and CDR2 is FQGNSA. Here the CDR3 reads CASSLGASGAYNEQFF. CDR3 sequence (DNA): TGTGCCAGCAGCTTAGGGGCTAGCGGGGCCTACAATGAGCAGTTCTTC.

This clone was found once. This sequence joins TRBV6-1 and TRBJ2-7; TRBD2 aligns across 10 bases. The length of the CDR3 is 13 residues. Germline CDR1 and CDR2: MNHNS and SASEGT. The J segment lost 4 bases and the V segment lost 5 bases, leaving 2 bases of the junction unmatched. CDR3 in DNA: TGTGCCAGCAGTCCTAGCGGGAGATACGAGCAGTACTTC. Its translation is CASSPSGRYEQYF.

This chain links TRBV7-3 with TRBJ2-7, with D maybe TRBD1 (5 bases). This CDR3 has 13 amino acids. The germline gives CDR1 SGHTA, CDR2 FQGTGA. V was pared by 0 bases and J by 6 bases, with 9 bases between. The CDR3 nucleotides are TGTGCCAGCAGCTTAACGCTTAGGGGCGAGCAGTACTTC. It translates to CASSLTLRGEQYF.